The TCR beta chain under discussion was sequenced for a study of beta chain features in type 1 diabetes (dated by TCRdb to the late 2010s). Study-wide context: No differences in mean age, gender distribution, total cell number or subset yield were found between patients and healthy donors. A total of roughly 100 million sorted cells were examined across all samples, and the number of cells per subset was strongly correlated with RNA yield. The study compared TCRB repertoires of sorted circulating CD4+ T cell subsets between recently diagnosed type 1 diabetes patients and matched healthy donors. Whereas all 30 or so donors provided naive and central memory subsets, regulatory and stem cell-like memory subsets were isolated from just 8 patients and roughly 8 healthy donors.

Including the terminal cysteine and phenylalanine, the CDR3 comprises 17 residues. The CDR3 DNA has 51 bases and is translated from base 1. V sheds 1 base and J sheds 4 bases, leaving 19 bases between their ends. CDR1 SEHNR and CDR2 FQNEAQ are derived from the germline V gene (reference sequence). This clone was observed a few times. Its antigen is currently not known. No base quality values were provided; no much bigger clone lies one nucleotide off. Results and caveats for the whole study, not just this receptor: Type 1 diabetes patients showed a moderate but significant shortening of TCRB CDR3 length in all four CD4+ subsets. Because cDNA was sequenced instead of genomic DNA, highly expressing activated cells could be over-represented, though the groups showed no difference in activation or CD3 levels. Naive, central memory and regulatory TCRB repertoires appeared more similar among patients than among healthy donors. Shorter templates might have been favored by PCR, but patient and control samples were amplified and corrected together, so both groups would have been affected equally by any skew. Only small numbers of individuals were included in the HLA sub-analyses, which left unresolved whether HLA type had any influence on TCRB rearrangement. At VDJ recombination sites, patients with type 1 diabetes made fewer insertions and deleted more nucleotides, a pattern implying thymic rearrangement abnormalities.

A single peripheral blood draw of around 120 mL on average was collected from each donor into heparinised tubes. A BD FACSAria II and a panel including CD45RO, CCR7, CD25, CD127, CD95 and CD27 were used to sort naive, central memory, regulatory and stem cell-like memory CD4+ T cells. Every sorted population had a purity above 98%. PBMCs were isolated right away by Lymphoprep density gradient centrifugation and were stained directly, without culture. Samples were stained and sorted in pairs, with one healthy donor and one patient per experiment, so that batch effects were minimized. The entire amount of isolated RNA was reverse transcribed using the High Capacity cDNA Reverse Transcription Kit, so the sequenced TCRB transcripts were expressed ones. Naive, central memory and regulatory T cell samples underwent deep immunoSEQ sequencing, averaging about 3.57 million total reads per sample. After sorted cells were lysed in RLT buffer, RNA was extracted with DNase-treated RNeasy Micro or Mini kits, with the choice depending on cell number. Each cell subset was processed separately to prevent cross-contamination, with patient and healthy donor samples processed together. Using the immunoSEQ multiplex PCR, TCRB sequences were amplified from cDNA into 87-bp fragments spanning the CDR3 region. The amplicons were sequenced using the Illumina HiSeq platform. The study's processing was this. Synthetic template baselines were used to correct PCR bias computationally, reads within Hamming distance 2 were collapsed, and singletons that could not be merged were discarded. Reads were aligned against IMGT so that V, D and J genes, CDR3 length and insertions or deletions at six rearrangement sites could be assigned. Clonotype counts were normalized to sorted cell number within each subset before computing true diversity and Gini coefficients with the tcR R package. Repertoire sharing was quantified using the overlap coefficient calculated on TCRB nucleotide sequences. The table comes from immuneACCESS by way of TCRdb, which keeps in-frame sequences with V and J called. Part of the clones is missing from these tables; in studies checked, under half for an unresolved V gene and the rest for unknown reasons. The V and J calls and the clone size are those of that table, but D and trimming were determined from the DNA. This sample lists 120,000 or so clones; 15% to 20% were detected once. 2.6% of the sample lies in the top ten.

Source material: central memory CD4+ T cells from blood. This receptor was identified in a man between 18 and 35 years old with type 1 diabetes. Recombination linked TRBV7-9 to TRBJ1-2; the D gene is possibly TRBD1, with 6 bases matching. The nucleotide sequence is TGTGCCAGCAGCTTAGGAGGCATCGCAGGACAGAGCTATGGCTACACCTTC. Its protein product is CASSLGGIAGQSYGYTF.